Below, one T cell receptor beta chain is given with its context. Its antigen is undetermined. Assay used: immunoSEQ multiplex PCR; TCRdb lists only in-frame clones, some missing. Of under 1,100,000 clones in the sample, about 75% were seen once. This entry comes from a study of shared clonotypes between healthy human individuals. Background on the study: Every donor yielded three CD4 naive, three CD4 memory, two CD8 naive and one CD8 memory plate.

Study-wide results and caveats: The naive CD4 repertoires of several donors were compared, and around 4.9% of clonotypes were shared.

The material sequenced was memory CD4+ T cells sorted from blood. Subset meaning: CD45RA-negative fraction. The TCR comes from a man in his late teens or twenties in good health.

The CDR3 region is CASSLEAGRNEKLFF. The CDR3 region has the DNA TGCGCCAGCAGCTTGGAGGCAGGGCGGAATGAAAAACTGTTTTTT. The V and J genes are TRBV5-1 and TRBJ1-4; TRBD1 might be the D (5 bases). From germline, CDR1 is SGHRS and CDR2 YFSETQ. The V end was cut by 0 bases, the J end by 5 bases, with 11 bases between. The CDR3 is made up of 15 amino acids.